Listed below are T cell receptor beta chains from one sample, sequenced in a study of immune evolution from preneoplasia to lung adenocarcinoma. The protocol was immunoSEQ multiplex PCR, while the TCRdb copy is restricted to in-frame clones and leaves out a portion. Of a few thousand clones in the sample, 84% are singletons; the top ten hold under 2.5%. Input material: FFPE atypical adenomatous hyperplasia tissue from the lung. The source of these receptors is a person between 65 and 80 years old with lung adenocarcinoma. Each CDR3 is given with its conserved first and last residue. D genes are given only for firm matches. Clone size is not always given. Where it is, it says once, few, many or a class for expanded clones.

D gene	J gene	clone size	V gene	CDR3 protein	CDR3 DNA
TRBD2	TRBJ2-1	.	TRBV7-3	CASSPGGLVGGNEQFF	TGTGCCAGCAGCCCCGGCGGACTAGTGGGTGGTAATGAGCAGTTCTTC
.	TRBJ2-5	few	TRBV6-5	CASSYAARQETQYF	TGTGCCAGCAGTTACGCAGCCCGCCAAGAGACCCAGTACTTC
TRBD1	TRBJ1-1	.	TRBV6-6	CASSSPRQGDTEAFF	TGTGCCAGCAGTTCCCCGAGACAGGGGGACACTGAAGCTTTCTTT
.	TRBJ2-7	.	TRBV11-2	CASSPRLQDNYEQYF	TGTGCCAGCAGCCCAAGACTTCAGGACAACTACGAGCAGTACTTC
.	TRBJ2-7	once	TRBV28	CATTSWGGSDRYEQYF	TGTGCCACAACTTCGTGGGGCGGGAGTGACAGGTACGAGCAGTACTTC
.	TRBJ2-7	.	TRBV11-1	CASSLYTSTAYEQYF	TGTGCCAGCAGCTTATATACTAGCACGGCCTACGAGCAGTACTTC
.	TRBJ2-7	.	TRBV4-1	CASRLMDSPFYEQYF	TGCGCCAGCCGCCTCATGGATTCCCCATTCTACGAGCAGTACTTC
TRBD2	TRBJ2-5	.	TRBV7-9	CASSLGGSGTETQYF	TGTGCCAGCAGCCTAGGAGGTAGCGGGACAGAGACCCAGTACTTC
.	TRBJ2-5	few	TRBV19	CASSPWAQETQYF	TGTGCCAGTAGTCCCTGGGCCCAAGAGACCCAGTACTTC
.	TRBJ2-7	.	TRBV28	CASRGLGRGKQYF	TGTGCCAGCAGGGGACTGGGCCGGGGGAAGCAGTACTTC
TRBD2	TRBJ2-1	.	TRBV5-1	CASSSAGLAGGGEQFF	TGCGCCAGCAGCTCGGCGGGACTAGCGGGAGGGGGTGAGCAGTTCTTC
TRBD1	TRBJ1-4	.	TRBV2	CASRTGFTTNEKLFF	TGTGCCAGCAGGACAGGGTTCACAACTAATGAAAAACTGTTTTTT
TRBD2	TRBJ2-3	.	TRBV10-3	CAISTGLAVSTDTQYF	TGTGCCATCAGTACGGGACTAGCGGTTTCCACAGATACGCAGTATTTT
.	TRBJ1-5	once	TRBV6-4	CASSDSRAASNQPQHF	TGTGCCAGCAGTGACAGTCGGGCGGCTAGCAATCAGCCCCAGCATTTT
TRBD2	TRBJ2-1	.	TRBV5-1	CASSLASTSVYNEQFF	TGCGCCAGCAGCTTGGCCTCCACTAGCGTCTACAATGAGCAGTTCTTC
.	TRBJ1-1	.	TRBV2	CASSPWDTEAFF	TGTGCCAGCAGCCCGTGGGACACTGAAGCTTTCTTT
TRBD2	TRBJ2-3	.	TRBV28	CASSPTSGRSTDTQYF	TGTGCCAGCAGCCCTACTAGCGGGAGGAGCACAGATACGCAGTATTTT
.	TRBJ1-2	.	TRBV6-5	CASSYGRGFRKGYTF	TGTGCCAGCAGTTACGGGAGGGGGTTCAGGAAAGGCTACACCTTC
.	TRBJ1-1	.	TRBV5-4	CASSLEPAGLAGAFF	TGTGCCAGCAGCTTGGAACCTGCAGGCCTTGCCGGAGCTTTCTTT
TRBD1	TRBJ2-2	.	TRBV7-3	CATQGAPNTGELFF	TGTGCCACCCAGGGGGCCCCGAACACCGGGGAGCTGTTTTTT
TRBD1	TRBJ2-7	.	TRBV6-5	CASSLQTGGMYEQYF	TGTGCCAGCAGTCTCCAGACAGGGGGCATGTACGAGCAGTACTTC
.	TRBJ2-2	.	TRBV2	CASTGTENTGELFF	TGTGCCAGCACCGGGACGGAGAACACCGGGGAGCTGTTTTTT
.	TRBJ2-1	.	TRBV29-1	CSVEGEFNEQFF	TGCAGCGTTGAAGGGGAGTTCAATGAGCAGTTCTTC
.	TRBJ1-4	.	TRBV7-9	CASSRLPEANEKLFF	TGTGCCAGCAGTCGGCTGCCTGAGGCTAATGAAAAACTGTTTTTT
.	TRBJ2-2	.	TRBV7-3	CASSLSNTGELFF	TGTGCCAGCAGCTTATCTAACACCGGGGAGCTGTTTTTT
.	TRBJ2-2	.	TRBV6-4	CASSDGSTGELFF	TGTGCCAGCAGTGACGGGAGCACCGGGGAGCTGTTTTTT
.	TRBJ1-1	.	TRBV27	CASSFSRRGTEAFF	TGTGCCAGCAGTTTTAGCCGGAGGGGGACTGAAGCTTTCTTT
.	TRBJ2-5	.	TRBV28	CASSRGVAGETQYF	TGTGCCAGCAGTAGGGGGGTAGCCGGCGAGACCCAGTACTTC
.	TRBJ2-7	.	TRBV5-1	CASSFRGTSSYEQYF	TGCGCCAGCAGCTTCCGCGGCACAAGCTCCTACGAGCAGTACTTC
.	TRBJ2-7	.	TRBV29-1	CSVTTGELWRDDYEQYF	TGCAGCGTTACTACAGGGGAACTCTGGCGGGATGACTACGAGCAGTACTTC
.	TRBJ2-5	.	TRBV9	CASSVDREETQYF	TGTGCCAGCAGCGTAGACAGGGAAGAGACCCAGTACTTC
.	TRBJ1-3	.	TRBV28	CASSPSFGSSGNTIYF	TGTGCCAGCAGTCCTAGTTTTGGCAGCTCTGGAAACACCATATATTTT
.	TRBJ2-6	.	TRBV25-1	CASSDSGSGANVLTF	TGTGCCAGCAGTGATTCGGGCTCTGGGGCCAACGTCCTGACTTTC
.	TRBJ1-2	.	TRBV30	CAWMVASNYGYTF	TGTGCCTGGATGGTGGCCTCCAACTATGGCTACACCTTC
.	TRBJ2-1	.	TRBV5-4	CASSFWKGTRIQWDNEQFF	TGTGCCAGCAGCTTCTGGAAGGGAACTAGGATCCAATGGGACAATGAGCAGTTCTTC
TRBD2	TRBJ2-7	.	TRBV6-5	CASSSSGRYEQYF	TGTGCCAGCAGTTCTAGCGGGAGGTACGAGCAGTACTTC
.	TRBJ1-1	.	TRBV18	CASSPNANTEAFF	TGTGCCAGCTCACCAAATGCTAACACTGAAGCTTTCTTT
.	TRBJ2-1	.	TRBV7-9	CASSLVEGLRDWGDEQFF	TGTGCCAGCAGCTTAGTAGAGGGACTGAGGGATTGGGGAGATGAGCAGTTCTTC
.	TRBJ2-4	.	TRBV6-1	CASSRKGGGVNIQYF	TGTGCCAGCAGCAGAAAGGGAGGGGGCGTTAACATTCAGTACTTC
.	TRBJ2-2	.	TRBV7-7	CASSSGQGWTGELFF	TGTGCTAGCAGCTCTGGGCAGGGTTGGACCGGGGAGCTGTTTTTT
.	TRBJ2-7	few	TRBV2	CASFRDSEQYF	TGTGCCAGCTTCCGCGACAGCGAGCAGTACTTC
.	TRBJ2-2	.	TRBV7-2	CASSLVVWGGELFF	TGTGCCAGCAGCTTAGTAGTGTGGGGCGGGGAGCTGTTTTTT
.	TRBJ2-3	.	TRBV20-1	CSARFADTQYF	TGCAGTGCTAGGTTCGCTGATACGCAGTATTTT
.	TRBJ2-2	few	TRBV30	CAWSEKGRGNTGELFF	TGTGCCTGGAGTGAGAAGGGCAGGGGGAACACCGGGGAGCTGTTTTTT
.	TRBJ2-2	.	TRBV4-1	CASRQGTENTGELFF	TGCGCCAGCAGACAAGGGACGGAGAACACCGGGGAGCTGTTTTTT
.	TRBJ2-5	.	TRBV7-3	CASSPRHREGETQYF	TGTGCCAGCAGCCCTAGACACAGGGAGGGAGAGACCCAGTACTTC
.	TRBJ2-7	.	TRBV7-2	CASSLGLVTYEQYF	TGTGCCAGCAGCTTAGGACTAGTCACCTACGAGCAGTACTTC
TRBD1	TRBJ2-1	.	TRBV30	CAWNPDRANEQFF	TGTGCCTGGAATCCGGACAGGGCCAATGAGCAGTTCTTC
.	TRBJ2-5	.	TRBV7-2	CASSSAPGIPETQYF	TGTGCCAGCAGCTCCGCCCCAGGGATCCCAGAGACCCAGTACTTC
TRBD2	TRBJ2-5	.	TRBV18	CASSPGLAGAEETQYF	TGTGCCAGCTCACCGGGACTAGCGGGAGCAGAAGAGACCCAGTACTTC
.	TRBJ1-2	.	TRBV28	CASSSYTGYTF	TGTGCCAGCAGTTCTTACACTGGCTACACCTTC
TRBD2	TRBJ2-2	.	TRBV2	CASSPTGTSGTGELFF	TGTGCCAGCAGTCCGACCGGGACTAGCGGCACCGGGGAGCTGTTTTTT
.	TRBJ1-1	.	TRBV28	CASSGADTEAFF	TGTGCCAGCAGCGGGGCTGACACTGAAGCTTTCTTT
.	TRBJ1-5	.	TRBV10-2	CASSEGSAVNQPQHF	TGCGCCAGCAGTGAAGGTTCGGCGGTCAATCAGCCCCAGCATTTT
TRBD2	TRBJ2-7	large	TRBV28	CASRAGGRYEQYF	TGTGCCAGCCGAGCGGGAGGGCGTTACGAGCAGTACTTC
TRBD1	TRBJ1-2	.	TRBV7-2	CASSPGQGWGYTF	TGTGCCAGCAGCCCTGGACAGGGGTGGGGCTACACCTTC
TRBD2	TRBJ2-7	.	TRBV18	CASSRLAGERAYEQYF	TGTGCCAGCTCCCGACTAGCGGGGGAAAGGGCCTACGAGCAGTACTTC
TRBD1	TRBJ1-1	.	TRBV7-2	CASSSSGTGEEGTEAFF	TGTGCCAGCAGCTCCTCCGGGACAGGGGAAGAGGGCACTGAAGCTTTCTTT
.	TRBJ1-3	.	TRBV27	CASSLWHNPGNTIYF	TGTGCCAGCAGTTTATGGCACAACCCTGGAAACACCATATATTTT